The 30 T cell receptor beta chains given below trace back to one sample, sequenced in a study of cytomegalovirus exposure and HLA in healthy donors. Primers: 60 Vbeta forward and 13 Jbeta reverse. The method was immunoSEQ multiplex PCR; TCRdb's version includes in-frame clones alone and lacks a portion of them. The sample records more than 130,000 clones, about four fifths being singletons. Sequencing was done on a sample of PBMCs. All receptors come from a man aged 35 to 55 in good health and CMV-seropositive.

The chain combines TRBV9 with TRBJ2-1, with TRBD1 identical over 7 bases. The germline gives CDR1 SGDLS, CDR2 YYNGEE. J was trimmed by 5 bases and V by 1 base; bases with no gene match: 9. This CDR3 has 16 amino acids. CDR3 region: CASSVNPWTGNNEQFF. Here the CDR3 DNA reads TGTGCCAGCAGCGTAAATCCTTGGACAGGTAACAATGAGCAGTTCTTC.

V gene TRBV7-3 combines with J gene TRBJ2-5; D gene uncertain. Germline V gene lookup returns CDR1 SGHTA and CDR2 FQGTGA. CDR3 size: 13 residues. Trimming took off 1 base at V and 1 base at J, with 4 bases between the two ends. CDR3 nucleotide sequence: TGTGCCAGCAGCTTAAAGAGCCAAGAGACCCAGTACTTC. The encoded protein is CASSLKSQETQYF.

The V and J genes are TRBV4-1 and TRBJ1-2; D is perhaps TRBD1 (5 bases). This CDR3 is built from 15 residues. Trimming left V 4 bases short and J 0 bases short, with 12 bases between. Per germline, CDR1 MGHRA and CDR2 YSYEKL. Here the CDR3 reads CASSPQTETNYGYTF. The CDR3, as DNA: TGCGCCAGCAGCCCTCAGACAGAGACTAACTATGGCTACACCTTC.

The V gene is TRBV18, the J gene TRBJ2-7; D gene uncertain. There are 14 residues in the CDR3. V lost 1 base, J lost 3 bases, and 10 bases lay in between. The germline V gene has CDR1 KGHSH and CDR2 LQKENI. CDR3: CASSPQRSNYEQYF. The CDR3 nucleotides read TGTGCCAGCTCACCACAACGAAGCAACTACGAGCAGTACTTC.

The chain carries TRBV18 and TRBJ2-3, with D hard to call. V lost 0 bases, J lost 1 base, and 14 bases lay in between. This CDR3 region has 17 residues. Germline CDR1 and CDR2: KGHSH and LQKENI. The CDR3 reads CASSPPYRLVGTDTQYF. The CDR3 region has the DNA TGTGCCAGCTCACCACCCTATCGGCTAGTAGGCACAGATACGCAGTATTTT.

This chain uses TRBV4-3 with TRBJ2-7, with 8 bases that match TRBD1. The CDR3 runs to 15 residues. Germline CDR1 reads LGHNA; CDR2 reads YSLEER. V gave up 4 bases and J gave up 2 bases; unmatched junction bases: 7. Written as DNA, the CDR3 is TGCGCCAGCAGCCTAAGGACAGGGAGCGCCTACGAGCAGTACTTC. Protein sequence: CASSLRTGSAYEQYF.

This clone was seen only once. The germline gene is not matched at one end of the junction; a read error may be the cause. The chain is built from TRBV7-9 and TRBJ1-2; D not certain. CDR1 is SEHNR and CDR2 is FQNEAQ in the germline V gene (reference sequence). The CDR3 has 10 amino acids. As DNA, the CDR3 is TGTGTCAGCAGCCCCGATGGCTACACCTTC. The encoded protein is CVSSPDGYTF.

This clone turned up a few times. This chain connects TRBV11-2 to TRBJ2-2, with TRBD2 matching over 9 bases. J was trimmed by 5 bases and V by 1 base; bases with no gene match: 8. The CDR3 is 17 residues long. Germline V gene lookup returns CDR1 SGHAT and CDR2 FQNNGV. The CDR3 loop is CASSLGRGGRRTGELFF. CDR3 nucleotide sequence: TGTGCCAGCAGCTTAGGGCGGGGGGGCCGGCGGACCGGGGAGCTGTTTTTT.

The CDR3: CASTIKGATRPNTEAFF. The DNA for the CDR3 is TGTGCCAGTACCATCAAGGGGGCGACACGACCGAACACTGAAGCTTTCTTT. The chain carries TRBV19 and TRBJ1-1; 7 positions agree with TRBD1. This CDR3 comprises 17 residues. Germline trimming cut 7 bases from V and 1 base from J; bases unmatched to any gene: 15. Germline-derived CDR1 and CDR2 are LNHDA and SQIVND (reference sequence).

CDR3 region: CASSNDLKLFF. CDR3 DNA sequence: TGTGCCAGTAGTAATGACTTGAAACTGTTTTTT. V is TRBV19 and J is TRBJ1-4; D gene unclear. The length of the CDR3 is 11 residues. Trimming took 4 bases from V and 11 from J, leaving 8 bases between them. Germline loops: CDR1 LNHDA, CDR2 SQIVND (reference sequence).

The chain recombines TRBV6-5 with TRBJ2-7, with D perhaps matching TRBD1 (6 bases). This CDR3 comprises 15 residues. Deletions cut 2 bases from V and 2 bases from J, with 13 bases between. CDR1 MNHEY and CDR2 SVGAGI come from the germline V gene. CDR3 loop: CASSYGWQGTYEQYF. CDR3 sequence (DNA): TGTGCCAGCAGTTACGGTTGGCAGGGGACCTACGAGCAGTACTTC.

With regard to this clone: A junction end diverges from the germline sequence, so it may reflect a read error. This chain uses TRBV7-7 with TRBJ2-2, with TRBD1 matching 8 bases. There are 15 residues in the CDR3. The germline CDR1 and CDR2 sequences are SSHAT and FNYEAQ (reference sequence). The CDR3 loop is CASSLTTGATGELFF. The CDR3 DNA sequence: TGTGCTAGCAGCCTCACGACAGGGGCCACCGGGGAGCTGTTTTTT.

This clone was picked up many times. V is TRBV6-1 and J is TRBJ2-7; weak D call: TRBD1 (6 bases). This CDR3 has 14 amino acids. Germline assignment: CDR1 MNHNS and CDR2 SASEGT. V lost 8 bases, J lost 0 bases, and 14 bases lay in between. DNA of the CDR3: TGTGCCAGCCAAGACCAGGGGAGCTCCTACGAGCAGTACTTC. Translation gives CASQDQGSSYEQYF.

V and J are TRBV9 and TRBJ1-3, with D maybe TRBD1 (6 bases). V was cut by 0 bases and J by 2 bases, with 9 bases left in between. Germline CDR1 SGDLS, CDR2 YYNGEE. The CDR3 runs 15 residues. Here the CDR3 DNA reads TGTGCCAGCAGCGTAGCGGGGGGGCCTGGAAACACCATATATTTT. Amino acids: CASSVAGGPGNTIYF.

The chain couples TRBV9 to TRBJ2-3; 9 nucleotides align to TRBD2. Germline V lookup: CDR1 SGDLS, CDR2 YYNGEE. With 0 bases clipped from V and 4 bases from J, the junction kept 6 bases outside the gene matches. This CDR3 contains 16 residues. The CDR3 DNA is TGTGCCAGCAGCGTAGGAGGCGGGAGGGTAGCAGATACGCAGTATTTT. Its translation is CASSVGGGRVADTQYF.

The J gene is TRBJ1-4, the V gene TRBV20-1, with a weak D call TRBD1 (6 bases). Trimming removed 7 bases from V and 13 bases from J, with 16 bases in between. Germline CDR1 and CDR2: DFQATT and SNEGSKA (reference sequence). The CDR3 has 11 residues. The CDR3 bases are TGCAGTGGGGGGGGCTCCCTTAGACTGTTTTTT. Translating it yields CSGGGSLRLFF.

The rearrangement uses TRBV7-2 and TRBJ2-7; 8 bases are a match to TRBD2. Trimming removed 1 base from V and 3 bases from J; junction bases left unmatched: 2. CDR1 is SGHTA and CDR2 is FQGNSA in the germline V gene. CDR3 size: 14 residues. The CDR3 protein is CASSLGSGGYEQYF. The CDR3 region has the DNA TGTGCCAGCAGCTTAGGCAGCGGGGGCTACGAGCAGTACTTC.

The V call is TRBV5-6, the J call TRBJ1-1; TRBD1 is a possible D gene (5 bases). Trimming left V 0 bases short and J 11 bases short, with 14 bases between. CDR1 is SGHDT, CDR2 YYEEEE, per germline. CDR3 length equals 13 residues. CDR3 protein: CASSLDRSITAFF. DNA for the CDR3: TGTGCCAGCAGCTTGGACAGGTCAATCACGGCTTTCTTT.

The chain uses TRBV1 and TRBJ2-7; the table's D gene call, TRBD2, was not cross checked with the DNA. TRBV1 is listed as a pseudogene. The CDR3 contains 19 residues. CDR3 residues: CTSSQAPRLAGGPGYEQYF. The CDR3 DNA follows: TGCACCAGCAGCCAAGCCCCTCGGCTAGCGGGGGGGCCAGGCTACGAGCAGTACTTC.

This chain uses TRBV2 with TRBJ2-7, with TRBD1 identical over 9 bases. Germline V gene data show CDR1 as SNHLY and CDR2 as FYNNEI. This CDR3 has 15 amino acids. The junction had 14 bases not matched to a gene; V was cut back by 8 bases and J by 6 bases. CDR3 nucleotide sequence: TGTGCCAGCTCTTCCTACCCGGGACAGGGATCCGAGCAGTACTTC. Amino acid sequence: CASSSYPGQGSEQYF.

The V and J genes are TRBV29-1 and TRBJ2-6; D gene unclear. Germline V gene data show CDR1 as SQVTM and CDR2 as ANQGSEA. V was clipped by 4 bases and J by 4 bases, with 5 bases between them. There are 12 residues in the CDR3. The CDR3 DNA sequence: TGCAGCGTTGCGGAGGGGGCCAACGTCCTGACTTTC. Its protein product is CSVAEGANVLTF.

The chain combines TRBV5-1 with TRBJ1-5, with unresolved D. Germline loops: CDR1 SGHRS, CDR2 YFSETQ. Trimming pared 4 bases from V and 2 bases from J, leaving 10 bases between. This CDR3 is built from 14 residues. This CDR3 is CASSPRLGNQPQHF. In DNA, the CDR3 is TGCGCCAGCAGCCCGCGGTTGGGCAATCAGCCCCAGCATTTT. Filled out from reference TRBV5-1 and TRBJ1-5, the complete variable domain reads KAGVTQTPRYLIKTRGQQVTLSCSPISGHRSVSWYQQTPGQGLQFLFEYFSETQRNKGNFPGRFSGRQFSNSRSEMNVSTLELGDSALYLCASSPRLGNQPQHFGDGTRLSIL.

This rearrangement joins TRBV9 to TRBJ2-1; 7 bases match TRBD2. V trimming: 2 bases; J trimming: 4 bases; junction bases outside the gene matches: 9. The CDR3 has 16 amino acids. Per germline, CDR1 SGDLS and CDR2 YYNGEE. The CDR3 sequence is CASSVLGDYLYNEQFF. CDR3 in DNA: TGTGCCAGCAGCGTCCTAGGGGACTATCTGTACAATGAGCAGTTCTTC.

This clone is categorized as medium-sized (0.01 to 0.1%). The rearrangement links TRBV6-6 to TRBJ2-7; D remains unclear. CDR3 length: 13 residues. Per germline, CDR1 MNHNY and CDR2 SVGAGI (reference sequence). Trimming removed 2 bases from V and 3 bases from J, with 8 bases in between. The CDR3 loop is CASSYPLNYEQYF. The CDR3 region has the DNA TGTGCCAGCAGTTACCCTCTTAACTACGAGCAGTACTTC.

The chain uses TRBV5-1 and TRBJ2-1, with 11 bases matching TRBD2. CDR1 and CDR2 from the germline V gene are SGHRS and YFSETQ. Trimming took 2 bases from V and 9 from J; bases not matched to a gene: 4. This CDR3 spans 14 amino acids. The CDR3 sequence: CASSFTSGSPEQFF. Written as DNA, the CDR3 is TGCGCCAGCAGCTTTACTAGCGGGAGCCCTGAGCAGTTCTTC. Together with reference TRBV5-1 and TRBJ2-1, the CDR3 gives the full variable domain: KAGVTQTPRYLIKTRGQQVTLSCSPISGHRSVSWYQQTPGQGLQFLFEYFSETQRNKGNFPGRFSGRQFSNSRSEMNVSTLELGDSALYLCASSFTSGSPEQFFGPGTRLTVL.

V and J are TRBV15 and TRBJ1-3, with D maybe TRBD1 (5 bases). Germline CDR1 reads LNHNV; CDR2 reads YYDKDF (reference sequence). This CDR3 comprises 16 residues. The V end lost 5 bases, the J end lost 0 bases, and 14 bases lay between the germline ends. The CDR3: CATSLWGGISGNTIYF. The CDR3 nucleotides read TGTGCCACCAGCCTATGGGGGGGTATCTCTGGAAACACCATATATTTT.

The chain combines TRBV5-1 with TRBJ1-5; D may be TRBD1 (5 bases). Deletions cut 0 bases from V and 2 bases from J, with 9 bases between. Germline assignment: CDR1 SGHRS and CDR2 YFSETQ. The CDR3 is 15 residues long. In DNA, the CDR3 is TGCGCCAGCAGCTTGGGAGACAGCCGCAATCAGCCCCAGCATTTT. This translates into CASSLGDSRNQPQHF.

V usage is TRBV5-6 and J usage is TRBJ1-4, with 8 bases that match TRBD1. The CDR3 runs to 16 residues. With V trimmed by 0 bases and J by 3 bases, 4 bases remained unmatched. Germline V gives CDR1 SGHDT, CDR2 YYEEEE. The DNA for the CDR3 is TGTGCCAGCAGCTTGGGGGGACAGGCGGCTAATGAAAAACTGTTTTTT. Amino acid sequence: CASSLGGQAANEKLFF. The variable domain in full, completed from reference TRBV5-6 and TRBJ1-4, reads DAGVTQSPTHLIKTRGQQVTLRCSPKSGHDTVSWYQQALGQGPQFIFQYYEEEERQRGNFPDRFSGHQFPNYSSELNVNALLLGDSALYLCASSLGGQAANEKLFFGSGTQLSVL.

The chain has TRBV6-5 and TRBJ1-1; D is uncertain. The length of the CDR3 is 9 residues. From germline, CDR1 is MNHEY and CDR2 SVGAGI. V lost 6 bases, J lost 11 bases, and 7 bases lay in between. The DNA for the CDR3 is TGTGCCAGCAGCTGCGGGGCTTTCTTT. It codes for CASSCGAFF.

This clone has a single count. V and J are TRBV25-1 and TRBJ2-7; 9 bases match TRBD1. Germline V gene data show CDR1 as MGHDK and CDR2 as SYGVNS. The V and J ends lost 6 bases and 4 bases, in that order; junction bases with no gene match: 1. This CDR3 has 12 residues. For the CDR3, the DNA is TGTGCCAGCAGGGGGACAGGGTACGAGCAGTACTTC. Protein sequence: CASRGTGYEQYF.